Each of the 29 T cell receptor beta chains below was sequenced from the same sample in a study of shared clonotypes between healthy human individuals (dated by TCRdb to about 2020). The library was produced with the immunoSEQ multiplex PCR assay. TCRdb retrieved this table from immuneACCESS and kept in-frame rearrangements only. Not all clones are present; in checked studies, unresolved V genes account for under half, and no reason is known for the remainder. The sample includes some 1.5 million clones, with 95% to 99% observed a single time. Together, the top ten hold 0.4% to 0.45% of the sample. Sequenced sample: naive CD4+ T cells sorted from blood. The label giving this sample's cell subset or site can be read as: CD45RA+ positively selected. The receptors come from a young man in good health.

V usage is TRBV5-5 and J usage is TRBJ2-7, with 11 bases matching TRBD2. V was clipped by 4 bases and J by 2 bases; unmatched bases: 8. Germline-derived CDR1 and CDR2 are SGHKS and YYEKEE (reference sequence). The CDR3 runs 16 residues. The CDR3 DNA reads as TGTGCCAGCAGCCCCATAGCGGGAGGGAGGACCTACGAGCAGTACTTC. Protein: CASSPIAGGRTYEQYF.

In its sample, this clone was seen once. The CDR3: CASSRDERDHSYNEQFF. The CDR3 DNA sequence: TGTGCCAGCTCGCGCGACGAACGGGATCACTCCTACAATGAGCAGTTCTTC. V is TRBV18 and J is TRBJ2-1; D might be TRBD2 (5 bases). V was clipped by 6 bases and J by 0 bases, with 18 bases between them. The CDR3 spans 17 residues. Germline values: CDR1 KGHSH, CDR2 LQKENI.

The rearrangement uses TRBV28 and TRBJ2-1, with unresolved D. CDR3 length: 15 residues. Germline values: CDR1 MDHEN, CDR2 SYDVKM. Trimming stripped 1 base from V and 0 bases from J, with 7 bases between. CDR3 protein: CASSLFGFSYNEQFF. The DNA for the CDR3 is TGTGCCAGCAGTTTATTTGGCTTCTCCTACAATGAGCAGTTCTTC.

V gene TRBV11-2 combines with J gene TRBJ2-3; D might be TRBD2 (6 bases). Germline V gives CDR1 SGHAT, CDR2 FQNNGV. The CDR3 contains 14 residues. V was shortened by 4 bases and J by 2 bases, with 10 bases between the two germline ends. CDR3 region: CASSSRGLTDTQYF. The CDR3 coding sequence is TGTGCCAGCAGCTCGCGGGGACTCACAGATACGCAGTATTTT.

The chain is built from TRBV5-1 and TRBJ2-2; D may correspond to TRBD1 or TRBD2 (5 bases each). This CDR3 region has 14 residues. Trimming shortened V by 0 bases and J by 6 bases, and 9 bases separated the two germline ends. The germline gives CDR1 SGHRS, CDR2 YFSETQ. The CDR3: CASSLGGLPGELFF. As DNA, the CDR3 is TGCGCCAGCAGCTTGGGGGGGTTACCCGGGGAGCTGTTTTTT.

CDR3 coding DNA: TGTGCCAGCAGTGAGACTAGCGGCTCCTACAATGAGCAGTTCTTC. It yields the protein CASSETSGSYNEQFF. The chain joins TRBV6-1 to TRBJ2-1; 9 nucleotides agree with TRBD2. V was clipped by 3 bases and J by 0 bases; unmatched bases: 0. The CDR3 is 15 amino acids. Germline V lookup: CDR1 MNHNS, CDR2 SASEGT.

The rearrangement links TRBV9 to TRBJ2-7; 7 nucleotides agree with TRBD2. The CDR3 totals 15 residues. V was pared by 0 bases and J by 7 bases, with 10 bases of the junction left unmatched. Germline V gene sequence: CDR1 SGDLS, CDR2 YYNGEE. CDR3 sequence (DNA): TGTGCCAGCAGCGTAGCGGGAGCGGGACCTCGGGAGCAGTACTTC. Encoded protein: CASSVAGAGPREQYF. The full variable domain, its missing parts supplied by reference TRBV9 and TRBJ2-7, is DSGVTQTPKHLITATGQRVTLRCSPRSGDLSVYWYQQSLDQGLQFLIQYYNGEERAKGNILERFSAQQFPDLHSELNLSSLELGDSALYFCASSVAGAGPREQYFGPGTRLTVT.

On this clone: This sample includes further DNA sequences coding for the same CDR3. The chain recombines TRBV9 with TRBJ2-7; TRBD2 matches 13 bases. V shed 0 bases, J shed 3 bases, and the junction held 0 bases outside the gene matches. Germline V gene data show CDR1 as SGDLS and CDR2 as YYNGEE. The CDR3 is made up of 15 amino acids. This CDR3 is CASSVGTSGSYEQYF. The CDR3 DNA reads TGTGCCAGCAGCGTAGGGACTAGCGGGAGCTACGAGCAGTACTTC.

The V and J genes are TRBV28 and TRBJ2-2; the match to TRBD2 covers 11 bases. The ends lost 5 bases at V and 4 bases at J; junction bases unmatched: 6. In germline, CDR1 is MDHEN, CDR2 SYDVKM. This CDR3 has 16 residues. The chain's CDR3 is CASSQISGRATGELFF. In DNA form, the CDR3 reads TGTGCCAGCAGTCAGATTAGCGGGAGGGCCACCGGGGAGCTGTTTTTT.

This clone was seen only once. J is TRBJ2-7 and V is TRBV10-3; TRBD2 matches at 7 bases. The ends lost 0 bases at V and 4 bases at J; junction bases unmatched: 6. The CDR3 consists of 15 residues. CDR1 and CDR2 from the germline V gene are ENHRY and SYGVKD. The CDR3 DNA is TGTGCCATCAGTGAGTCGAGCGGGGCGGGGTACGAGCAGTACTTC. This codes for CAISESSGAGYEQYF.

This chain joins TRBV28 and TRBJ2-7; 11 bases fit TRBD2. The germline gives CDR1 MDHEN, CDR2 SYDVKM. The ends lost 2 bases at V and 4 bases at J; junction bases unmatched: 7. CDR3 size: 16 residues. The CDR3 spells CASSLLALAGGYEQYF. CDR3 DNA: TGTGCCAGCAGTTTACTGGCGCTAGCGGGAGGTTACGAGCAGTACTTC.

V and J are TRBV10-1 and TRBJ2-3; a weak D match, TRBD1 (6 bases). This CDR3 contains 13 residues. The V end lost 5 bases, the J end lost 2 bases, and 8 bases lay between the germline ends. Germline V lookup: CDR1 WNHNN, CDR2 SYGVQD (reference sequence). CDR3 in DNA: TGCGCCAGCAGTCGGGACAACACAGATACGCAGTATTTT. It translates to CASSRDNTDTQYF.

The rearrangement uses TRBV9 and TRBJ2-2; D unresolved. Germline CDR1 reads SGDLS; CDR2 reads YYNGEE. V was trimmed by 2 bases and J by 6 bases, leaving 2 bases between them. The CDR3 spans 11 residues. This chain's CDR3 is CASSVPGELFF. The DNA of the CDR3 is TGTGCCAGCAGCGTGCCCGGGGAGCTGTTTTTT. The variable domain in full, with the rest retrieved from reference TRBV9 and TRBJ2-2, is DSGVTQTPKHLITATGQRVTLRCSPRSGDLSVYWYQQSLDQGLQFLIQYYNGEERAKGNILERFSAQQFPDLHSELNLSSLELGDSALYFCASSVPGELFFGEGSRLTVL.

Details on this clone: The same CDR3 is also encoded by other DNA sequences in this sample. CDR3 coding DNA: TGTGCCAGCAGTCGGACTAGCGGGTCCTACGAGCAGTACTTC. The encoded protein is CASSRTSGSYEQYF. The chain couples TRBV28 to TRBJ2-7; TRBD2 matches 11 bases. The CDR3 has 14 residues. CDR1 and CDR2 (germline): MDHEN, SYDVKM. The J segment lost 1 base and the V segment lost 5 bases, leaving 1 base of the junction unmatched.

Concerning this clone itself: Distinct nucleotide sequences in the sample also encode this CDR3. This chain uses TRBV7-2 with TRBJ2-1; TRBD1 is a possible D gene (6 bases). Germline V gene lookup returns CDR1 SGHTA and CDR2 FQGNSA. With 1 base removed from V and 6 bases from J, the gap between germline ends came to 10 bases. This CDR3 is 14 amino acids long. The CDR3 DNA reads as TGTGCCAGCAGCTTAGTTGCAGGGGTCAATGAGCAGTTCTTC. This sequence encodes CASSLVAGVNEQFF.

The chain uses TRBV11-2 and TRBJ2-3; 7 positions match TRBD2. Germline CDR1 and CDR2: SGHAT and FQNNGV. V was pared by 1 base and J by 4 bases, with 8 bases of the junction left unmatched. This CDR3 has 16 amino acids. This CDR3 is CASSLGLALTADTQYF. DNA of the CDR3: TGTGCCAGCAGCTTAGGACTAGCCCTGACAGCAGATACGCAGTATTTT.

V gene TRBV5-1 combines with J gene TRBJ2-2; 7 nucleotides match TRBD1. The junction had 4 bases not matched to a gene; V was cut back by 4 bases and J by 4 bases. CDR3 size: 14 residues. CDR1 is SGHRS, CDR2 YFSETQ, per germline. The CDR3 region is CASSMGQTTGELFF. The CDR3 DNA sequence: TGCGCCAGCAGCATGGGACAGACCACCGGGGAGCTGTTTTTT.

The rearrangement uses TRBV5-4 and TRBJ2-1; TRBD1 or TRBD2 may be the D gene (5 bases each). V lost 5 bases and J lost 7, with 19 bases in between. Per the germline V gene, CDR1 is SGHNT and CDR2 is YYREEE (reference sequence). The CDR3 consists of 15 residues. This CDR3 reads CASRAGRDGGNEQFF. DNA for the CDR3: TGTGCCAGCAGGGCGGGCCGGGATGGGGGTAATGAGCAGTTCTTC.

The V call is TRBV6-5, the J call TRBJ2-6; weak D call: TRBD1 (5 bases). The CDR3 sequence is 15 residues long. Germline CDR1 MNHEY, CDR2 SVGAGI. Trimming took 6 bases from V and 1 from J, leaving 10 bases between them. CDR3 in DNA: TGTGCCAGCAGGGAACCAGGGTCTGGGGCCAACGTCCTGACTTTC. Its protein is CASREPGSGANVLTF.

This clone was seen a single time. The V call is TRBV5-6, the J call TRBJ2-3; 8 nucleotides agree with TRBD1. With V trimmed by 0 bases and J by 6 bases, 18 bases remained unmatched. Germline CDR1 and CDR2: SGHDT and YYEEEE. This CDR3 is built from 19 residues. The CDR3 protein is CASSLGAQGGLWRRDTQYF. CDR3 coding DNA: TGTGCCAGCAGCTTGGGGGCACAGGGGGGCCTCTGGAGGCGGGATACGCAGTATTTT.

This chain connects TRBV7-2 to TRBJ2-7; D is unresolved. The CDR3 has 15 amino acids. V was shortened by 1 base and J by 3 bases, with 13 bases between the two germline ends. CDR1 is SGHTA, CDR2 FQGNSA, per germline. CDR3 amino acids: CASSLGDRSLYEQYF. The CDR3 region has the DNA TGTGCCAGCAGCTTAGGTGACCGAAGCCTCTACGAGCAGTACTTC.

The CDR3 DNA reads as TGTGCCAGCAGCTGGAACAGGGCGGACACTGAAGCTTTCTTT. Its translation is CASSWNRADTEAFF. This sequence joins TRBV2 and TRBJ1-1; perhaps TRBD1 as D (6 bases). V lost 6 bases, J lost 3 bases, and 14 bases lay in between. Germline lookup yields CDR1 SNHLY and CDR2 FYNNEI. The CDR3 is 14 residues long.

The CDR3 DNA follows: TGCGCCAGCAGCTTGGATGGGATTGGGAACACTGAAGCTTTCTTT. Translated, it gives CASSLDGIGNTEAFF. The V gene is TRBV5-1, the J gene TRBJ1-1; D is unclear. CDR3 length equals 15 residues. Germline V CDR1 and CDR2: SGHRS, YFSETQ. Between the trimmed V and J ends, which lost 0 bases and 1 base, there was a span of 10 bases.

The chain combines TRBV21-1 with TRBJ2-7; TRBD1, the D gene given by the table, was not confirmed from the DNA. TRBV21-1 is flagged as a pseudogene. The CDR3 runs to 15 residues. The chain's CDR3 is CASSVYWTDFYEQYF. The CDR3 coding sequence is TGTGCCAGCAGCGTATATTGGACAGATTTCTACGAGCAGTACTTC.

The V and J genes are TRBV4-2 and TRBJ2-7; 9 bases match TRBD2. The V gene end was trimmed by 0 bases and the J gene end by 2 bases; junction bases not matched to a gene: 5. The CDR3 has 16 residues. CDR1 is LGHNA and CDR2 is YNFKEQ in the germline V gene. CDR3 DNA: TGTGCCAGCAGCCAAGAGGCAGCGGGAGGCACCTACGAGCAGTACTTC. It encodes CASSQEAAGGTYEQYF.

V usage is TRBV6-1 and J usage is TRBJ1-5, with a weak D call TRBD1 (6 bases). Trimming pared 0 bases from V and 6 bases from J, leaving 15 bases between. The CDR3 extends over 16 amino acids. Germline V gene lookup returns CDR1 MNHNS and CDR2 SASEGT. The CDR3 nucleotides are TGTGCCAGCAGTGAAGCGCTTCGAAGGGGGGTTCAGCCCCAGCATTTT. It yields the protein CASSEALRRGVQPQHF.

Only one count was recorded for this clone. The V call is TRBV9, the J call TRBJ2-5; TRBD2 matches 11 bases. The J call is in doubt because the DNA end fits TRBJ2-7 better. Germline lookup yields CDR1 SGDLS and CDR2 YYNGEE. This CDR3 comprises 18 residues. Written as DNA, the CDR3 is TGTGCCAGCAGCGTAGGTCTCCCGACTAGCGGGAATCACTACGAGCAGTACTTC. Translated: CASSVGLPTSGNHYEQYF.

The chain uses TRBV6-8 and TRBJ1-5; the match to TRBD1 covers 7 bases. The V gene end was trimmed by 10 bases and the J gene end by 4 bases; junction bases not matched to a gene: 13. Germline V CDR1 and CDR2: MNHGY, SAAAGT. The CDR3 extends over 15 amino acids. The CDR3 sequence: CATNHGQVRNQPQHF. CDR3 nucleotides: TGTGCCACCAATCACGGACAGGTCCGGAATCAGCCCCAGCATTTT.

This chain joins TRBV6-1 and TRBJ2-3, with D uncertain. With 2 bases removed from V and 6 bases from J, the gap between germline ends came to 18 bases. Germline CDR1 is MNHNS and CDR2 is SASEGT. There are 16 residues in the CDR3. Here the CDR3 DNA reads TGTGCCAGCAGTGAAAGGGCCCGGGCTAGTTTGGATACGCAGTATTTT. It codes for CASSERARASLDTQYF.